This T cell receptor beta chain stems from a study of patients and donors after allogeneic stem cell transplantation. Using its own MiXCR run on the RT-PCR reads, TCRdb lists one record per CDR3 protein. The table shows about 410,000 distinct CDR3 sequences, with roughly 17% occurring only once. The source of this sequence is a human donor who was either an allogeneic HSCT recipient or a stem cell or donor lymphocyte infusion donor (not recorded which). It is not recorded whose cells these are; they may come from a transplant donor. What was sequenced was blood, either unsorted or a sorted T cell fraction (not recorded which).

The CDR3 reads CASSLSIGSGQETQYF. The CDR3 coding sequence is TGTGCCAGCAGTTTATCCATTGGGTCAGGTCAAGAGACCCAGTACTTC. The genes are TRBV27 and TRBJ2-5; D remains unclear. The germline CDR1 and CDR2 sequences are MNHEY and SMNVEV (reference sequence). Trimming cost V 0 bases and J 2 bases, with 13 bases left between them. This CDR3 has 16 amino acids.